This TCR beta chain emerged from a study of Graves' ophthalmopathy and Graves' hyperthyroidism (dated by TCRdb to the late 2010s). For the wider study: Peripheral blood was collected before any treatment was given, at the time of initial diagnosis. The 80 to 100 discovery patients were randomly divided into training and test sets at a 7:3 ratio. TCR beta repertoire signatures were used to distinguish Graves' ophthalmopathy from Graves' hyperthyroidism and to predict progression to ophthalmopathy. In total, 135 blood samples were TCR-sequenced: 40 to 45 ophthalmopathy, 75 hyperthyroidism and around 17 hyperthyroidism-to-ophthalmopathy patients. In more than five hyperthyroidism patients, T-cell repertoires of thyroid tissue and blood were compared. To explore V-J signatures that separate ophthalmopathy from hyperthyroidism, a discovery set of about a hundred patients was enrolled, consisting of 43 with ophthalmopathy and roughly 60 with stable hyperthyroidism. For independent validation, a separate cohort was made up of some 19 hyperthyroidism patients plus 17 patients who later progressed from hyperthyroidism to ophthalmopathy. Following sample collection, hyperthyroidism patients were given methimazole at a starting dose of 30 mg daily, and ophthalmopathy patients were given high-dose intravenous methylprednisolone. Beyond this particular receptor, the publication reports: The 13-signature model separated ophthalmopathy from stable hyperthyroidism with approximately 90% sensitivity and just under 84% specificity in cross-validation, and 80%/75% in the test set. Sample size was not predetermined statistically, and investigators were not blinded to group allocation. Most expanded thyroid clonotypes with frequency above 0.001 were also detected in blood, suggesting blood repertoires may reflect the thyroid immune response. In validation, the model predicted ophthalmopathy progression with 55% to 71% sensitivity and around 72% specificity; some 13 predicted patients were CT-confirmed with GO in a median of around 6 months.

For repertoire sequencing, the TCR beta CDR3 regions were amplified from RNA transcripts. A first-round RT-PCR used HTBI primers with the Qiagen OneStep RT-PCR kit, followed by a second-round multiplex PCR, size selection and purification. Libraries were sequenced on an Illumina HiSeq2000 using paired-end 100 bp reads. As for the authors' bioinformatics: SOAPnuke was used to process the reads, removing any read that contained adapters or uncalled bases, had a mean Phred below 15, or lacked an exact match to the constant primer or identifier. COPE v1.2.5 was used to merge the high-quality paired reads. Clonotypes were defined as unique nucleotide sequences and were aligned to IMGT TRB V, D and J references using MiTCR v1.1. Only V-J combinations with frequency above 0.0001 were analysed, covering 99% to 99.2% of repertoires. For each V-J combination, a TCR clonal expansion and chaos score was defined as F50 clonal expansion divided by the chaos observed in the TCRdist matrix. Welch's t-statistics and random forest were used to reduce the features to 13 V-J combinations, which were then used as input to a naive Bayes classifier. The similarity between thyroid and blood repertoires was quantified using the Morisita-Horn index. TCRdb reprocessing: public reads trimmed at Q25 with fastp, clones called with MiXCR, in-frame beta chains kept. CDR3 protein duplicates are merged, each entry listing the most common genes and DNA. In this record, the V and J calls reflect TCRdb's handling and not the investigators' own analysis. The sample table records about half a million distinct CDR3 sequences; approximately 15% of these occur just once. The top ten clones comprise about a tenth of the sample.

This clonotype was picked up many times. The target of this receptor is not known. Base qualities are not provided; no much larger clone lies one nucleotide away. Ophthalmopathy patients were characterized by moderately to severely active disease, a Clinical Activity Score of at least 3, a NOSPECS grade of at least 4, and a disease duration under 3 months. Patients with other autoimmune diseases, uncontrolled infections, pregnancy or lactation were excluded. Clinical symptoms, serum thyroxine, TRAb, thyroid ultrasound and orbital computed tomography formed the basis of the diagnosis. Using Ficoll-Paque density gradient centrifugation, PBMCs were isolated from about 9.4 ml of fresh peripheral blood. Total RNA was extracted with Trizol reagent and quality-checked on an Agilent 2100 Bioanalyzer. The clonotype comes from a woman aged 30 to 39 with Graves' ophthalmopathy. Donor details come from another sample of the same person, matched by shared clones. Sequencing input: blood.

The CDR3 region reads CASSFGTGGGSNQPQHF. The nucleotides read TGTGCCAGCAGTTTTGGGACAGGGGGCGGCAGCAATCAGCCCCAGCATTTT. The chain joins TRBV28 to TRBJ1-5; TRBD1 aligns with 12 central bases. The CDR3 starts with the cysteine, ends with the phenylalanine, and has 17 residues. Only CDR3 DNA is held: 51 bases, read in frame from base 1. Clipping removes 3 bases from V and 1 base from J, with 4 as the unmatched junction base count. CDR1 and CDR2 (MDHEN, SYDVKM) derive from the germline V gene.